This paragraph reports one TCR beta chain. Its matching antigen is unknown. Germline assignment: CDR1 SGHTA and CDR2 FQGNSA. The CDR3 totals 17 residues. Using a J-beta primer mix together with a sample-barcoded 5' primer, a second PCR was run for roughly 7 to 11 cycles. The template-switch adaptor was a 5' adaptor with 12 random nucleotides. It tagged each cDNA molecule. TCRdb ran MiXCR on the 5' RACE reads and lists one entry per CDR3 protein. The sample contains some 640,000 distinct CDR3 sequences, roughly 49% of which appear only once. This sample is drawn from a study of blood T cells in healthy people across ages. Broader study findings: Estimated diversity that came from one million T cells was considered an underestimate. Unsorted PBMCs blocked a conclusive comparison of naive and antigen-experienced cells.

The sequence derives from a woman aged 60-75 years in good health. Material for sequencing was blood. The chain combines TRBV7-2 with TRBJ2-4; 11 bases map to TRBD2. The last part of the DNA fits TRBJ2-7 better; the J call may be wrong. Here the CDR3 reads CASSYGGTSGYPYEQYF. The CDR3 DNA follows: TGTGCCAGCAGCTATGGGGGGACTAGCGGCTACCCCTACGAGCAGTACTTC.